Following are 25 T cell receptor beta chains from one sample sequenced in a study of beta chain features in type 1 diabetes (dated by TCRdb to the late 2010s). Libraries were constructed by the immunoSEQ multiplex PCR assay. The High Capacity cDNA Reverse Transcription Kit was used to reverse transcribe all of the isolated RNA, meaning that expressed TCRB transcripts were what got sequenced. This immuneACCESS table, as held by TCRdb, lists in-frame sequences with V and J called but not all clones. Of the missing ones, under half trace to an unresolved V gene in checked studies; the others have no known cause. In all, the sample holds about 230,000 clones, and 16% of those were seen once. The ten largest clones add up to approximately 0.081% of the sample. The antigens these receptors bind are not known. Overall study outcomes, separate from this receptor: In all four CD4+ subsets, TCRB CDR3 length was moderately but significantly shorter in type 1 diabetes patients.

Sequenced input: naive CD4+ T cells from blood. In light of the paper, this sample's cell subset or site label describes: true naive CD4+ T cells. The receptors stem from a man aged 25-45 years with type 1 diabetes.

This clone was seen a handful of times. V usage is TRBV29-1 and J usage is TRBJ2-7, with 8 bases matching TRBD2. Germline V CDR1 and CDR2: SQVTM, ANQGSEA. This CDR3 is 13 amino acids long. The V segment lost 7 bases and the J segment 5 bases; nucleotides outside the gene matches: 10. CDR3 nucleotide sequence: TGCAGCGCGGGCGGACTAGCATCCCACGAGCAGTACTTC. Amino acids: CSAGGLASHEQYF.

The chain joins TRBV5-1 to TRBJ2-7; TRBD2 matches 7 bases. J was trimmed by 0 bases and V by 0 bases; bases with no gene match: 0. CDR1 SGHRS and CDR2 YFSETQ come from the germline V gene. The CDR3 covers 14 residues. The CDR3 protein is CASSLGGSSYEQYF. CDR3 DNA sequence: TGCGCCAGCAGCTTGGGCGGGAGCTCCTACGAGCAGTACTTC.

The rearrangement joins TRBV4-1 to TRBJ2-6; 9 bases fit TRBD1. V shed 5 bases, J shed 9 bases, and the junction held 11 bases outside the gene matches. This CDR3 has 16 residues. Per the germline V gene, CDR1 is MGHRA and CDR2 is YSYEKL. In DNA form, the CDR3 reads TGCGCCAGCAGCGGCACAGGGGGCGACAGGGTCAACGTCCTGACTTTC. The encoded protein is CASSGTGGDRVNVLTF.

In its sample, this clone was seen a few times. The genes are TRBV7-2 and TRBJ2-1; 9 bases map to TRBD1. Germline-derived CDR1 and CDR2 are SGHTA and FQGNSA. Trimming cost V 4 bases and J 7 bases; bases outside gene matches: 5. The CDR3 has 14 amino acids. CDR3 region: CASSSPGQGNEQFF. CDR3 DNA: TGTGCCAGCAGCTCACCGGGACAGGGTAATGAGCAGTTCTTC.

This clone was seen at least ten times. The CDR3 is CAWSGANVLTF. The CDR3 coding sequence is TGTGCCTGGAGCGGGGCCAACGTCCTGACTTTC. This sequence joins TRBV30 and TRBJ2-6, with unresolved D. Between the trimmed V and J ends, which lost 3 bases and 4 bases, there was a span of 1 base. Germline CDR1 and CDR2: GTSNPN and SVGIG (reference sequence). The length of the CDR3 is 11 residues.

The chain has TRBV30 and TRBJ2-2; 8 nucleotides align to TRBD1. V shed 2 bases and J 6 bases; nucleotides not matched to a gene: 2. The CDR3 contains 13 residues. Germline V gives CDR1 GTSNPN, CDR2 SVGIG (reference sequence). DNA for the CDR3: TGTGCCTGGAGTCCGACAGGGGCCGGGGAGCTGTTTTTT. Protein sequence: CAWSPTGAGELFF.

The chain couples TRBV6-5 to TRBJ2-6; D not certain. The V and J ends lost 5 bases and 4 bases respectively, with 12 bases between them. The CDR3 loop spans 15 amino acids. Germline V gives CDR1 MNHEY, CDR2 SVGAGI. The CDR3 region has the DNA TGTGCCAGCAGTCCTGGATCCGCGGGGGCCAACGTCCTGACTTTC. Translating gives CASSPGSAGANVLTF.

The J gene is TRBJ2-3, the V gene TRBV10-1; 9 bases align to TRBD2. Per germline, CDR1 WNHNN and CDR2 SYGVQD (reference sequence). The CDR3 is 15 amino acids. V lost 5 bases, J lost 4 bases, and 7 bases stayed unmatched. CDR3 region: CASSTLAGMADTQYF. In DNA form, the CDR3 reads TGCGCCAGCAGTACCCTAGCGGGGATGGCAGATACGCAGTATTTT.

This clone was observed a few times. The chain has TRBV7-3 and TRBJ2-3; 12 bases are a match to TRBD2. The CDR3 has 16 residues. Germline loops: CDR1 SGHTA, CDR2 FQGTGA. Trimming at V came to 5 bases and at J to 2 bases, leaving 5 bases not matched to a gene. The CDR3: CASSPGTSGPTDTQYF. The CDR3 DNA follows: TGTGCCAGCAGCCCTGGGACTAGCGGGCCCACAGATACGCAGTATTTT.

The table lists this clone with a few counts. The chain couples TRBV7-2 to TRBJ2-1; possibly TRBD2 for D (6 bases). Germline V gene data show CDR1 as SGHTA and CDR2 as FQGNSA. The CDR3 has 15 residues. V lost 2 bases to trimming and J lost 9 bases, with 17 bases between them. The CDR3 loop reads CASSLLSPRESEQFF. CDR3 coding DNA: TGTGCCAGCAGCTTATTGAGTCCCCGGGAGAGTGAGCAGTTCTTC.

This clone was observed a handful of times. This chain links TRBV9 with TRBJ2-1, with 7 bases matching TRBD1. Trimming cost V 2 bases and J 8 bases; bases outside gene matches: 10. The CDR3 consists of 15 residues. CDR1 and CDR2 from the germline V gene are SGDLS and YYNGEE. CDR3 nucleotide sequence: TGTGCCAGCAGCGTCAGACAGGGTATCATCGATGAGCAGTTCTTC. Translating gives CASSVRQGIIDEQFF.

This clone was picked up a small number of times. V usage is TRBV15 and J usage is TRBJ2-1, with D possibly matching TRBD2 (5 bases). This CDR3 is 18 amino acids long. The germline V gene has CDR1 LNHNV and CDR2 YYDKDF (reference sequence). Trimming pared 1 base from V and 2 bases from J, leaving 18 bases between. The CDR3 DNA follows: TGTGCCACCAGCAGAGGCGGCAGAGCAGAGACTACCTACAATGAGCAGTTCTTC. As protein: CATSRGGRAETTYNEQFF. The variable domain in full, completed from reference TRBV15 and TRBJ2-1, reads DAMVIQNPRYQVTQFGKPVTLSCSQTLNHNVMYWYQQKSSQAPKLLFHYYDKDFNNEADTPDNFQSRRPNTSFCFLDIRSPGLGDTAMYLCATSRGGRAETTYNEQFFGPGTRLTVL.

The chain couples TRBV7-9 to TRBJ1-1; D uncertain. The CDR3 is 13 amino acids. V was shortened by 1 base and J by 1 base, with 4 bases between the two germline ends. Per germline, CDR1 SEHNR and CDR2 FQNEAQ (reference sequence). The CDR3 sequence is CASSLEANTEAFF. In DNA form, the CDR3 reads TGTGCCAGCAGCTTAGAAGCGAACACTGAAGCTTTCTTT.

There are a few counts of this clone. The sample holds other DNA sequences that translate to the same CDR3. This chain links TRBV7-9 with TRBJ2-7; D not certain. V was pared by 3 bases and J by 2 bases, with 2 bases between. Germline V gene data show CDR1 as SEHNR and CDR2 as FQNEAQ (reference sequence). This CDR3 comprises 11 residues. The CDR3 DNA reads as TGTGCCAGCAGCTTGACCTACGAGCAGTACTTC. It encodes CASSLTYEQYF. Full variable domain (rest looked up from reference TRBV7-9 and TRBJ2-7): DTGVSQNPRHKITKRGQNVTFRCDPISEHNRLYWYRQTLGQGPEFLTYFQNEAQLEKSRLLSDRFSAERPKGSFSTLEIQRTEQGDSAMYLCASSLTYEQYFGPGTRLTVT.

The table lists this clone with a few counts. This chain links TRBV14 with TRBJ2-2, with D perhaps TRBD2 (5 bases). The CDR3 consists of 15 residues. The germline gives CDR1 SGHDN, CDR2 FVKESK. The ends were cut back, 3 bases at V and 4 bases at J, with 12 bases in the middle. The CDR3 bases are TGTGCCAGCAGCCAGTGGGAGACTACCACCGGGGAGCTGTTTTTT. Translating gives CASSQWETTTGELFF.

This chain's CDR3 is CASSPLQGRSTEAFF. The CDR3 coding sequence is TGTGCCAGCAGCCCCCTACAGGGACGGAGCACTGAAGCTTTCTTT. The chain joins TRBV7-9 to TRBJ1-1; the D gene is possibly TRBD1 (6 bases). The germline CDR1 and CDR2 sequences are SEHNR and FQNEAQ (reference sequence). The CDR3 has 15 amino acids. Trimming stripped 5 bases from V and 4 bases from J, with 17 bases between.

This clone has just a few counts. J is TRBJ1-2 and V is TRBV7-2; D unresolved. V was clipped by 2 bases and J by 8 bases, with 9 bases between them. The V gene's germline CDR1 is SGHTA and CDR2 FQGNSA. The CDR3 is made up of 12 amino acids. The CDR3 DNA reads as TGTGCCAGCAGCTTATATGTGGAGGGCTACACCTTC. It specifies CASSLYVEGYTF.

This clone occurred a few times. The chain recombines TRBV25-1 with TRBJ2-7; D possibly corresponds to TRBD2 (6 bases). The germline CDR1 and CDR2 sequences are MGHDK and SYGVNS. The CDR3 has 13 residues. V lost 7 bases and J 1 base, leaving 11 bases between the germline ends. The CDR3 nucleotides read TGTGCCAGCACACCTCTAGCGTCCTACGAGCAGTACTTC. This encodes CASTPLASYEQYF.

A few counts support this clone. The CDR3 region is CASSLNSGSNQPQHF. The CDR3 DNA reads TGTGCCAGCAGCTTAAATTCTGGGAGCAATCAGCCCCAGCATTTT. The chain is built from TRBV7-2 and TRBJ1-5; D gene ambiguous. The V gene lost 2 bases and the J gene lost 1 base, with 9 bases spanning the gap. The germline V gene has CDR1 SGHTA and CDR2 FQGNSA. The CDR3 runs 15 residues. The full variable domain, completed using reference TRBV7-2 and TRBJ1-5, is GAGVSQSPSNKVTEKGKDVELRCDPISGHTALYWYRQSLGQGLEFLIYFQGNSAPDKSGLPSDRFSAERTGGSVSTLTIQRTQQEDSAVYLCASSLNSGSNQPQHFGDGTRLSIL.

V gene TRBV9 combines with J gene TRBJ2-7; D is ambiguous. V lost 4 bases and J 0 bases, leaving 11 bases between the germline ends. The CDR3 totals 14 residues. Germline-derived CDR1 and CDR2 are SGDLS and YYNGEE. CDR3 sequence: CASSPRYSSYEQYF. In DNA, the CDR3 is TGTGCCAGCAGCCCCCGGTACAGCTCCTACGAGCAGTACTTC.

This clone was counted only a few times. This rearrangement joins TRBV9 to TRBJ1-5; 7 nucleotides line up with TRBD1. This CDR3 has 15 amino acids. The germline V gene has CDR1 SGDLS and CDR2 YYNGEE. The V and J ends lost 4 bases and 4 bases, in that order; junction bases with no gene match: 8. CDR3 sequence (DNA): TGTGCCAGCAGCCCCCAGGCAGGGGGGAATCAGCCCCAGCATTTT. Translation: CASSPQAGGNQPQHF.

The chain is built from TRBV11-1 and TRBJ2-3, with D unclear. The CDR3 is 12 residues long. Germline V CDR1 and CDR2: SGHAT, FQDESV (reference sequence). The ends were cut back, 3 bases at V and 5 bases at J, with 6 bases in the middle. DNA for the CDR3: TGTGCCAGCAGCTTTGCGCAAGATACGCAGTATTTT. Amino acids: CASSFAQDTQYF.

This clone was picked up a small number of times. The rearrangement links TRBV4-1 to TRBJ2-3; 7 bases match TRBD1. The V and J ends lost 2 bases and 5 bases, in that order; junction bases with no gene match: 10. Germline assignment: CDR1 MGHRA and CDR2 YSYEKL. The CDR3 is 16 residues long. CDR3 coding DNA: TGCGCCAGCAGCCAACCCGGGACAGAGAAACAAGATACGCAGTATTTT. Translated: CASSQPGTEKQDTQYF.

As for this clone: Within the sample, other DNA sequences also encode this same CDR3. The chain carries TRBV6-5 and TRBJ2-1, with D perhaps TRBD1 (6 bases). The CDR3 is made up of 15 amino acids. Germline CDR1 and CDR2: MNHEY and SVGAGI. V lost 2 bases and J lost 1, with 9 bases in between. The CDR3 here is CASSYGQGSYNEQFF. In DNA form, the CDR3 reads TGTGCCAGCAGTTACGGGCAGGGGTCCTACAATGAGCAGTTCTTC.

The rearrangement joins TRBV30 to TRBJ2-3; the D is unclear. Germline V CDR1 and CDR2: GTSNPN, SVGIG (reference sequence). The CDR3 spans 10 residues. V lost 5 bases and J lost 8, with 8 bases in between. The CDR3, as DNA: TGTGCCTGGTTCCACGGTACGCAGTATTTT. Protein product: CAWFHGTQYF.